These 28 T cell receptor beta chains were all obtained from the same sample, sequenced in a study of identical twins. Via MiXCR, TCRdb re-called the 5' RACE reads, giving one row per CDR3 protein. The repertoire holds around 490,000 distinct CDR3 sequences, with about 15% as singletons. Separately, the same data were catalogued under a study of yellow fever vaccine responses in identical twins.

Specimen: CD4+ T cells sorted from blood. Source of these receptors: a woman between 18 and 30 years old in good health.

This chain uses TRBV2 with TRBJ2-3; D remains ambiguous. Germline CDR1 SNHLY, CDR2 FYNNEI. Trimming took 6 bases from V and 1 from J, leaving 8 bases between them. The CDR3 length is 13 residues. CDR3 protein: CASRLEGTDTQYF. For the CDR3, the DNA is TGTGCCAGCAGGCTAGAAGGCACAGATACGCAGTATTTT.

The chain carries TRBV3-1 and TRBJ2-4, with 10 bases fitting TRBD1. J lost 0 bases, V lost 4 bases, and 6 bases had no gene match. Germline values: CDR1 LGHDT, CDR2 YNNKEL (reference sequence). The CDR3 runs 17 residues. The CDR3 region is CASSPGTGALAKNIQYF. CDR3 DNA: TGTGCCAGCAGCCCCGGGACAGGGGCTTTAGCCAAAAACATTCAGTACTTC.

The chain carries TRBV10-3 and TRBJ2-1, with no clear D. Germline loops: CDR1 ENHRY, CDR2 SYGVKD. The CDR3 runs to 13 residues. V shed 2 bases and J shed 5 bases, with 7 bases lying between them. The CDR3 sequence: CAISEGKDNEQFF. The DNA of the CDR3 is TGTGCCATCAGTGAGGGCAAAGACAATGAGCAGTTCTTC.

V and J are TRBV29-1 and TRBJ2-7; no reliable D call. Germline CDR1 and CDR2: SQVTM and ANQGSEA. CDR3 length equals 11 residues. Trimming cost V 4 bases and J 7 bases, with 11 bases left between them. The CDR3 DNA follows: TGCAGCGTTGTCCTGGGCCGGGAGCAGTACGTC. It encodes CSVVLGREQYV.

This clonotype occurred a few times. The rearrangement uses TRBV6-5 and TRBJ1-4; weak D call: TRBD1 (6 bases). The V end lost 0 bases, the J end lost 11 bases, and 19 bases lay between the germline ends. CDR3 length equals 16 residues. CDR1 MNHEY and CDR2 SVGAGI come from the germline V gene. CDR3 in amino acids: CASSYSRGSSGGKLFF. DNA of the CDR3: TGTGCCAGCAGTTACTCTAGGGGGTCCTCAGGCGGGAAACTGTTTTTT.

This clonotype was observed once. The chain couples TRBV18 to TRBJ2-3, with D maybe TRBD2 (6 bases). Deletions cut 6 bases from V and 4 bases from J, with 17 bases between. Germline CDR1 reads KGHSH; CDR2 reads LQKENI. The CDR3 spans 15 residues. DNA for the CDR3: TGTGCCAGCTCTCCTCCGGGACTTCTCCCAGATACGCAGTATTTT. This codes for CASSPPGLLPDTQYF.

The sample holds a few counts of this clonotype. The rearrangement uses TRBV28 and TRBJ2-7, with D maybe TRBD1 (5 bases). V lost 4 bases to trimming and J lost 2 bases, with 18 bases between them. Germline-derived CDR1 and CDR2 are MDHEN and SYDVKM. The CDR3 has 16 residues. The CDR3 DNA reads as TGTGCCAGCAGTTCTTTTGGGGCAACTGGGACCTACGAGCAGTACGTC. This codes for CASSSFGATGTYEQYV.

The chain links TRBV27 to TRBJ2-5; D is ambiguous. V dropped 6 bases and J dropped 7 bases, with 12 bases sitting between them. Germline V gene sequence: CDR1 MNHEY, CDR2 SMNVEV (reference sequence). The CDR3 length is 12 residues. The CDR3 here is CASSTNLGTQYF. The CDR3 region has the DNA TGTGCCAGCAGCACTAACCTGGGGACCCAGTACTTC.

The gene calls are TRBV7-8 and TRBJ2-3; D is uncertain. In germline, CDR1 is SGHVS, CDR2 FQNEAQ. The CDR3 loop spans 15 amino acids. The V gene lost 3 bases and the J gene lost 2 bases, with 12 bases spanning the gap. The CDR3 nucleotides read TGTGCCAGCAGCTTTAATGGGGTCAACACAGATACGCAGTATTTT. Translating it yields CASSFNGVNTDTQYF.

The CDR3: CASSASGISTDTQYF. In DNA form, the CDR3 reads TGTGCCAGCAGCGCTAGTGGAATTAGCACAGATACGCAGTATTTT. V is TRBV9 and J is TRBJ2-3; no reliable D call. Germline CDR1 is SGDLS and CDR2 is YYNGEE. V lost 3 bases and J 0 bases, leaving 11 bases between the germline ends. The CDR3 is 15 residues long.

This clonotype was recorded at least ten times. This chain connects TRBV5-6 to TRBJ1-1, with 7 positions matching TRBD1. The V and J ends lost 0 bases and 5 bases, in that order; junction bases with no gene match: 10. The length of the CDR3 is 16 residues. CDR1 and CDR2 (germline): SGHDT, YYEEEE. CDR3 protein: CASSLVGKGASTEAFF. The CDR3 coding sequence is TGTGCCAGCAGCTTGGTGGGGAAGGGGGCGAGTACTGAAGCTTTCTTT.

The chain is built from TRBV27 and TRBJ2-1; D is uncertain. Trimming shortened V by 5 bases and J by 3 bases, and 11 bases separated the two germline ends. The CDR3 has 14 residues. Germline CDR1 is MNHEY and CDR2 is SMNVEV (reference sequence). The CDR3 region is CASSEARDYNEQFF. CDR3 bases: TGTGCCAGCAGTGAAGCGAGAGACTACAATGAGCAGTTCTTC.

V gene TRBV20-1 combines with J gene TRBJ1-1; D perhaps matches TRBD1 (6 bases). CDR1 and CDR2 from the germline V gene are DFQATT and SNEGSKA (reference sequence). With 3 bases removed from V and 1 base from J, the gap between germline ends came to 12 bases. The CDR3 covers 14 residues. Here the CDR3 reads CSARAGAKNTEAFF. The CDR3 bases are TGCAGTGCTAGGGCGGGGGCGAAGAACACTGAAGCTTTCTTT.

This clonotype has only a few counts. The chain uses TRBV24-1 and TRBJ2-6; D uncertain. The CDR3 runs to 15 residues. CDR1 is KGHDR and CDR2 is SFDVKD in the germline V gene. V lost 3 bases and J lost 0, with 5 bases in between. This chain's CDR3 is CATSDPSSGANVLTF. CDR3 coding DNA: TGTGCCACCAGTGATCCCAGCTCTGGGGCCAACGTCCTGACTTTC.

This clonotype was seen only a few times. CDR3 nucleotide sequence: TGTGCCAGCAGCTTAAACAGGAAGCCCTATGGCTACACCTTC. Its protein product is CASSLNRKPYGYTF. The chain links TRBV7-8 to TRBJ1-2; D is perhaps TRBD1 (5 bases). The CDR3 runs 14 residues. Germline assignment: CDR1 SGHVS and CDR2 FQNEAQ. The V end lost 2 bases, the J end lost 4 bases, and 11 bases lay between the germline ends.

This chain links TRBV7-6 with TRBJ2-5; 7 bases align to TRBD2. The CDR3 has 16 residues. The germline gives CDR1 SGHVS, CDR2 FNYEAQ. V dropped 4 bases and J dropped 1; count of bases not matched to a gene: 9. DNA of the CDR3: TGTGCCAGCAGCTGGGGTAGTGGGGGGGGCCAAGAGACCCAGTACTTC. Its translation is CASSWGSGGGQETQYF. Variable domain in full (rest from reference TRBV7-6 and TRBJ2-5): GAGVSQSPRYKVTKRGQDVALRCDPISGHVSLYWYRQALGQGPEFLTYFNYEAQQDKSGLPNDRFSAERPEGSISTLTIQRTEQRDSAMYRCASSWGSGGGQETQYFGPGTRLLVL.

The chain employs TRBV20-1 and TRBJ2-2, with TRBD2 identical over 12 bases. Germline V gene data show CDR1 as DFQATT and CDR2 as SNEGSKA (reference sequence). V lost 2 bases, J lost 3 bases, and 4 bases stayed unmatched. The length of the CDR3 is 16 residues. The CDR3 DNA follows: TGCAGTGCTAGACTAGCGGGGGGGCCGGACACCGGGGAGCTGTTTTTT. Its translation is CSARLAGGPDTGELFF.

As DNA, the CDR3 is TGTGCCAGCAGCCAAGATCGTGGGCATGAGCAGTTCTTC. It translates to CASSQDRGHEQFF. The chain links TRBV3-1 to TRBJ2-1; D is undetermined. This CDR3 comprises 13 residues. Germline loops: CDR1 LGHDT, CDR2 YNNKEL (reference sequence). The V end was cut by 0 bases, the J end by 8 bases, with 8 bases between.

There are a few counts of this clonotype. This chain links TRBV5-1 with TRBJ2-7; D tentatively fits TRBD1 or TRBD2 (5 bases each). Germline V gene lookup returns CDR1 SGHRS and CDR2 YFSETQ. Trimming cost V 7 bases and J 4 bases, with 21 bases left between them. The CDR3 covers 15 residues. The CDR3 nucleotides are TGCGCCAGCCGTCAAGTGGGACGTGGGGCTTACGAGCAGTACTTC. It specifies CASRQVGRGAYEQYF.

The V and J genes are TRBV5-5 and TRBJ1-6; D gene unclear. The V and J ends lost 6 bases and 6 bases respectively, with 13 bases between them. Germline CDR1 SGHKS, CDR2 YYEKEE (reference sequence). The CDR3 has 14 residues. CDR3 sequence reads: CASTRENLNSPLHF. As DNA, the CDR3 is TGTGCCAGCACCCGGGAGAACCTTAATTCACCCCTCCACTTT.

This chain connects TRBV14 to TRBJ2-3; D is unresolved. CDR3 size: 13 residues. CDR1 SGHDN and CDR2 FVKESK come from the germline V gene. V lost 0 bases and J 8 bases, leaving 9 bases between the germline ends. The CDR3 loop is CASSQDSWGTQYF. CDR3 bases: TGTGCCAGCAGCCAAGATTCCTGGGGTACGCAGTATTTT.

The genes are TRBV20-1 and TRBJ2-1; 9 bases fit TRBD2. CDR3 size: 17 residues. Germline assignment: CDR1 DFQATT and CDR2 SNEGSKA (reference sequence). V gave up 0 bases and J gave up 0 bases; unmatched junction bases: 6. The CDR3 region is CSARDPSGTLSYNEQFF. The CDR3, as DNA: TGCAGTGCTAGAGATCCTAGCGGGACCCTCTCCTACAATGAGCAGTTCTTC.

In this sample, this clonotype turned up many times. The chain uses TRBV29-1 and TRBJ1-5, with D unclear. Germline V gene data show CDR1 as SQVTM and CDR2 as ANQGSEA. Trimming pared 4 bases from V and 4 bases from J, leaving 14 bases between. The length of the CDR3 is 14 residues. The CDR3 sequence is CSVALGVGNQPQHF. CDR3 nucleotide sequence: TGCAGCGTTGCGTTGGGAGTAGGGAATCAGCCCCAGCATTTT.

This clonotype was observed many times. The V gene is TRBV12-3 or TRBV12-4, the J gene TRBJ1-5; no reliable D call. The CDR3 extends over 14 amino acids. Trimming stripped 3 bases from V and 7 bases from J, with 13 bases between. For the CDR3, the DNA is TGTGCCAGCAGTTTGAGTGGGTTGGGGCAGCCCCAGCATTTT. It codes for CASSLSGLGQPQHF.

This rearrangement joins TRBV20-1 to TRBJ2-1; D perhaps matches TRBD2 (6 bases). Trimming stripped 3 bases from V and 4 bases from J, with 13 bases between. CDR3 length: 14 amino acids. Germline CDR1 DFQATT, CDR2 SNEGSKA (reference sequence). The CDR3 sequence: CSASGSPSYNEQFF. CDR3 bases: TGCAGTGCTAGCGGGAGTCCGAGTTACAATGAGCAGTTCTTC.

This clonotype appeared a few times. The chain has TRBV12-3 or TRBV12-4 and TRBJ1-1; 10 bases fit TRBD1. The V and J ends lost 6 bases and 6 bases, in that order; junction bases with no gene match: 13. This CDR3 region has 16 residues. The CDR3, as DNA: TGTGCCAGCAGACGCGAACTGGACAGGGGGAGGGCTGAAGCTTTCTTT. This encodes CASRRELDRGRAEAFF.

This clonotype was seen only a few times. J is TRBJ2-7 and V is TRBV21-1; the table calls TRBD1, which could not be checked here. TRBV21-1 is a documented pseudogene. CDR3 size: 14 residues. This CDR3 is CASSEQGAVYEQYV. In DNA form, the CDR3 reads TGTGCCAGCAGTGAACAGGGGGCAGTCTACGAGCAGTACGTC.

The table lists this clonotype with a few counts. V gene TRBV18 combines with J gene TRBJ2-1; a possible D gene is TRBD1 (5 bases). Germline lookup yields CDR1 KGHSH and CDR2 LQKENI. Trimming took off 1 base at V and 5 bases at J, with 9 bases between the two ends. This CDR3 region has 14 residues. CDR3 amino acids: CASSPRTPNNEQFF. DNA for the CDR3: TGTGCCAGCTCACCACGGACACCTAACAATGAGCAGTTCTTC. The full variable domain, completed using reference TRBV18 and TRBJ2-1, is NAGVMQNPRHLVRRRGQEARLRCSPMKGHSHVYWYRQLPEEGLKFMVYLQKENIIDESGMPKERFSAEFPKEGPSILRIQQVVRGDSAAYFCASSPRTPNNEQFFGPGTRLTVL.